What follows are 11 T cell receptor beta chains derived from one specimen sequenced in a study of graft-versus-host responses after intestinal transplantation. The repertoire was sequenced with immunoSEQ multiplex PCR; TCRdb's copy has only in-frame clones and lacks some. The profile shows about 40,000 clones, under 95% of them singletons. The sequences come from PBMCs, collected approximately 300 days after intestinal transplant. All receptors come from a human patient who received an intestinal transplant, so some T cells may come from the graft donor.

The rearrangement uses TRBV6-5 and TRBJ2-4; D is unresolved. The CDR3 extends over 14 amino acids. Germline assignment: CDR1 MNHEY and CDR2 SVGAGI. V gave up 2 bases and J gave up 9 bases, with 14 bases separating them. CDR3 DNA sequence: TGTGCCAGCAGTTACAATCCCAGCCTAGGCATTCAGTACTTC. Protein product: CASSYNPSLGIQYF.

The V and J genes are TRBV11-1 and TRBJ2-3, with D perhaps matching TRBD1 or TRBD2 (5 bases each). Trimming pared 0 bases from V and 2 bases from J, leaving 9 bases between. Germline V gene data show CDR1 as SGHAT and CDR2 as FQDESV (reference sequence). The CDR3 covers 15 residues. The CDR3 sequence is CASSLAGTYTDTQYF. In DNA, the CDR3 is TGTGCCAGCAGCTTAGCTGGGACCTACACAGATACGCAGTATTTT. The full variable domain, completed using reference TRBV11-1 and TRBJ2-3, is EAEVAQSPRYKITEKSQAVAFWCDPISGHATLYWYRQILGQGPELLVQFQDESVVDDSQLPKDRFSAERLKGVDSTLKIQPAELGDSAMYLCASSLAGTYTDTQYFGPGTRLTVL.

The chain employs TRBV7-2 and TRBJ2-3, with 12 bases identical to TRBD2. Germline CDR1 is SGHTA and CDR2 is FQGNSA. The V and J ends lost 8 bases and 2 bases, in that order; junction bases with no gene match: 5. The CDR3 runs 15 residues. In DNA form, the CDR3 reads TGTGCCAGCGGACTAGCGGGGATATACACAGATACGCAGTATTTT. Translating gives CASGLAGIYTDTQYF.

The V and J genes are TRBV28 and TRBJ2-5; maybe TRBD1 (6 bases). With the DNA end fitting TRBJ2-7 better, the J assignment may be wrong. CDR3 length equals 13 residues. Per germline, CDR1 MDHEN and CDR2 SYDVKM. The CDR3, as DNA: TGTGCCAGCAATACAGGGCGACCACTCGAGCAGTACTTC. Translated, it gives CASNTGRPLEQYF.

The rearrangement links TRBV20-1 to TRBJ1-2; 7 bases are shared with TRBD1. In germline, CDR1 is DFQATT, CDR2 SNEGSKA (reference sequence). CDR3 size: 11 residues. V dropped 4 bases and J dropped 8; count of bases not matched to a gene: 4. This CDR3 is CSATTGRGYTF. The DNA of the CDR3 is TGCAGTGCTACGACAGGGCGAGGCTACACCTTC.

This chain uses TRBV27 with TRBJ2-3, with 9 positions matching TRBD2. The junction had 4 bases not matched to a gene; V was cut back by 2 bases and J by 7 bases. Looked up from germline, CDR1 is MNHEY and CDR2 is SMNVEV (reference sequence). The CDR3 has 14 residues. The CDR3 protein is CASSLGGRGYTQYF. The DNA for the CDR3 is TGTGCCAGCAGTTTAGGCGGGAGGGGATATACGCAGTATTTT.

The chain uses TRBV6-6 and TRBJ1-5, with D unclear. This CDR3 comprises 14 residues. The germline CDR1 and CDR2 sequences are MNHNY and SVGAGI (reference sequence). V was trimmed by 4 bases and J by 0 bases, leaving 7 bases between them. CDR3 sequence reads: CASSLGISNQPQHF. In nucleotides, the CDR3 is TGTGCCAGCAGTTTGGGGATTAGCAATCAGCCCCAGCATTTT.

The rearrangement links TRBV7-9 to TRBJ1-1, with 7 bases identical to TRBD1. The CDR3 is made up of 15 amino acids. The germline V gene has CDR1 SEHNR and CDR2 FQNEAQ (reference sequence). J gave up 0 bases and V 1 base, and 2 bases lay outside the gene matches. CDR3 amino acids: CASSLETGLNTEAFF. CDR3 bases: TGTGCCAGCAGCTTAGAGACAGGGTTGAACACTGAAGCTTTCTTT.

The chain couples TRBV4-1 to TRBJ2-1, with a tentative D call TRBD1 (6 bases). The CDR3 extends over 15 amino acids. Germline V lookup: CDR1 MGHRA, CDR2 YSYEKL. V was shortened by 0 bases and J by 5 bases, with 11 bases between the two germline ends. As DNA, the CDR3 is TGCGCCAGCAGCCAAGACAGGGGAGTCGACAATGAGCAGTTCTTC. This gives the protein CASSQDRGVDNEQFF.

In the case of this clone: Mismatch with germline at one junction end may stem from a read error. This chain connects TRBV10-3 to TRBJ2-5; a possible D gene is TRBD2 (7 bases). The CDR3 runs 14 residues. Germline CDR1 is ENHRY and CDR2 is SYGVKD. In DNA form, the CDR3 reads TGTGCCATCAGTGATAGGGGGGGGGAAGATACCCAGTACTTC. Amino acids: CAISDRGGEDTQYF.

Only a few counts were recorded for this clone. V usage is TRBV28 and J usage is TRBJ2-6, with 9 nucleotides matching TRBD2. V trimming: 1 base; J trimming: 0 bases; junction bases outside the gene matches: 4. The CDR3 extends over 18 amino acids. Germline V gives CDR1 MDHEN, CDR2 SYDVKM. The CDR3 reads CASSLSLAGFSGANVLTF. As DNA, the CDR3 is TGTGCCAGCAGTTTATCACTAGCGGGTTTCTCTGGGGCCAACGTCCTGACTTTC. Full variable domain (missing parts from reference TRBV28 and TRBJ2-6): DVKVTQSSRYLVKRTGEKVFLECVQDMDHENMFWYRQDPGLGLRLIYFSYDVKMKEKGDIPEGYSVSREKKERFSLILESASTNQTSMYLCASSLSLAGFSGANVLTFGAGSRLTVL.